The present T cell receptor beta chain was sequenced within a study of early T cells in non-severe SARS-CoV-2 infection. In the study overall: Unpaired chains resulted from sequencing bulk RNA of unsorted whole blood.

This clonotype was detected only once. V gave up 7 bases and J gave up 2 bases, with 7 bases separating them. This CDR3 is built from 12 residues. Germline CDR1 is SGHTA and CDR2 is FQGNSA. Molecules of cDNA were individually given unique molecular identifiers that were attached to them. TCRdb independently ran MiXCR on the 5' RACE reads; one entry per CDR3 protein. Here the sample spans about 58,000 distinct CDR3 sequences, roughly 13% being singletons. The rearrangement uses TRBV7-2 and TRBJ2-3, with D uncertain. Sequenced: whole blood. The clonotype originates from an adult who was a healthcare worker with PCR-confirmed SARS-CoV-2 infection or an uninfected control (not recorded which). In DNA form, the CDR3 reads TGTGCCAGCATCCTTAACACAGATACGCAGTATTTT. This sequence encodes CASILNTDTQYF.